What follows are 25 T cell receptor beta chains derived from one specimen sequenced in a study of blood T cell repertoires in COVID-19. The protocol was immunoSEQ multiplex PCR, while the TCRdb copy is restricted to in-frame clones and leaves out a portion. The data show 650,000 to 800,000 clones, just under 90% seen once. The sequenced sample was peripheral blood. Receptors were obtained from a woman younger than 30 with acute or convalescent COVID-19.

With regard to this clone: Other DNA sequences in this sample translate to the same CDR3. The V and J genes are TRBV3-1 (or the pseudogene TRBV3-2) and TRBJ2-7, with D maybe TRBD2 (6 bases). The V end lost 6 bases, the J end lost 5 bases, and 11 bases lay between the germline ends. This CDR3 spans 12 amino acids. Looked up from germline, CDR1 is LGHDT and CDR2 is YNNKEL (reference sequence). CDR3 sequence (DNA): TGTGCCAGCAGTCGCGGGGTTAACGAGCAGTACTTC. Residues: CASSRGVNEQYF.

For the CDR3, the DNA is TGTGCCTGGAGATGGGGGGGCGGCTATGGCTACACCTTC. Protein sequence: CAWRWGGGYGYTF. The gene calls are TRBV30 and TRBJ1-2; possibly TRBD1 for D (6 bases). Per the germline V gene, CDR1 is GTSNPN and CDR2 is SVGIG (reference sequence). V was trimmed by 3 bases and J by 4 bases, leaving 12 bases between them. The CDR3 runs 13 residues. Using reference TRBV30 and TRBJ1-2 for the parts outside the CDR3, the full variable domain is SQTIHQWPATLVQPVGSPLSLECTVEGTSNPNLYWYRQAAGRGLQLLFYSVGIGQISSEVPQNLSASRPQDRQFILSSKKLLLSDSGFYLCAWRWGGGYGYTFGSGTRLTVV.

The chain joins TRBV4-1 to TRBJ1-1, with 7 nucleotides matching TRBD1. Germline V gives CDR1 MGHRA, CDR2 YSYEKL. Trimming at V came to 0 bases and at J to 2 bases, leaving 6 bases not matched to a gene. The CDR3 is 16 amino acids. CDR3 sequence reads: CASSQDQGGLNTEAFF. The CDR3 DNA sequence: TGCGCCAGCAGCCAAGATCAAGGGGGCCTCAACACTGAAGCTTTCTTT.

The CDR3 DNA is TGTGCCAGCAGCCACCTGGGGCAGGGCAGCGGCTACACCTTC. It specifies CASSHLGQGSGYTF. The V call is TRBV6-2 or TRBV6-3, the J call TRBJ1-2, with TRBD1 as a possible D gene (5 bases). Trimming cost V 6 bases and J 8 bases, with 19 bases left between them. Germline lookup yields CDR1 MNHEY and CDR2 SVGEGT. The CDR3 contains 14 residues.

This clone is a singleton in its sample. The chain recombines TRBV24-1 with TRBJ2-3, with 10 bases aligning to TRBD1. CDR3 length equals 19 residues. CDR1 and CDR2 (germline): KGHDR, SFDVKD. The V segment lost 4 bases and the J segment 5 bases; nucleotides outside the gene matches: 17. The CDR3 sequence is CATSDPGTGALNPLDTQYF. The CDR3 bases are TGTGCCACCAGTGACCCCGGGACAGGGGCGTTGAATCCCTTAGATACGCAGTATTTT.

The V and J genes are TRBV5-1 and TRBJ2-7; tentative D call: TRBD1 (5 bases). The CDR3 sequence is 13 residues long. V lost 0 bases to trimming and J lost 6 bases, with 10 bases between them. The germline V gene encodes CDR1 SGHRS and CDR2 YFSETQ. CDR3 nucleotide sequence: TGCGCCAGCAGCTTGGTTCAGGGTCGCGAGCAGTACTTC. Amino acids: CASSLVQGREQYF.

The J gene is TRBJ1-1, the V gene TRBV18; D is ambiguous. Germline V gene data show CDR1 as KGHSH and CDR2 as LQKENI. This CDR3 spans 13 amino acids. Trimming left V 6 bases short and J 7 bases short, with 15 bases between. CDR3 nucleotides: TGTGCCAGCTCCCGTAAAGAGGGCCTTGAAGCTTTCTTT. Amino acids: CASSRKEGLEAFF.

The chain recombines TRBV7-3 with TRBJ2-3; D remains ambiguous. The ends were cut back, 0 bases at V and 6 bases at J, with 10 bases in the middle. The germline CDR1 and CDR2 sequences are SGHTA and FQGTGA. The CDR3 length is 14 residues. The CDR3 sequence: CASSLTPHIDTQYF. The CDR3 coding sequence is TGTGCCAGCAGCTTAACCCCACACATCGATACGCAGTATTTT.

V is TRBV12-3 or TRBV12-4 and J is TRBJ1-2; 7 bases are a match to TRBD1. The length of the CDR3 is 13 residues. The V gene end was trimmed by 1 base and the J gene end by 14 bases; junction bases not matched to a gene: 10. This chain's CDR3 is CASSLVQGNIYTF. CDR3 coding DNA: TGTGCCAGCAGTTTAGTACAGGGGAACATCTATACCTTC.

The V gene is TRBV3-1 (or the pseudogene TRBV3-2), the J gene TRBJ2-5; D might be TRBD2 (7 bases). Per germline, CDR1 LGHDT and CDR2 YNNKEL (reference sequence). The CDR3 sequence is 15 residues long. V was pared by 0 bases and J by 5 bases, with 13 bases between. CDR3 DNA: TGTGCCAGCAGCCAAGAAAGGGGGGGGCTGGAGACCCAGTACTTC. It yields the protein CASSQERGGLETQYF.

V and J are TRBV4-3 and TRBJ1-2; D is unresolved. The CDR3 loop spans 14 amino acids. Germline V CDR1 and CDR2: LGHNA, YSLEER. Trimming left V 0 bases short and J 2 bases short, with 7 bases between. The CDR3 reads CASSQDRSNYGYTF. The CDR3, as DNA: TGCGCCAGCAGCCAAGACAGGTCGAACTATGGCTACACCTTC.

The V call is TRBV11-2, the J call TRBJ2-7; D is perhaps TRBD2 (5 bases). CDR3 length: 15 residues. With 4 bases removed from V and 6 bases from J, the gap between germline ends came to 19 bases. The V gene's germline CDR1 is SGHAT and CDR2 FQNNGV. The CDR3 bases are TGTGCCAGCAGCTCGGGAAAGGGTAGGAGAGCCGAGCAGTACTTC. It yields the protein CASSSGKGRRAEQYF.

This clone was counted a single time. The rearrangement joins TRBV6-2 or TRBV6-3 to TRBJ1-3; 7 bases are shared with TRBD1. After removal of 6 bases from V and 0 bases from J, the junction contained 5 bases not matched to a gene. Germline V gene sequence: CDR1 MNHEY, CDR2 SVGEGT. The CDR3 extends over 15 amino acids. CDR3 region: CASSFDRASGNTIYF. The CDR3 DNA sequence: TGTGCCAGCAGCTTCGACAGGGCCTCTGGAAACACCATATATTTT.

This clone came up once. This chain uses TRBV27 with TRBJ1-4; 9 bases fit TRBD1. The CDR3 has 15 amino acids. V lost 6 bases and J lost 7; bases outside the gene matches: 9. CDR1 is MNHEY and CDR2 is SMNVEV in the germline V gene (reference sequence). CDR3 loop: CASSQTGTGTEKLFF. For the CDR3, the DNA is TGTGCCAGCAGCCAAACCGGGACAGGGACTGAAAAACTGTTTTTT.

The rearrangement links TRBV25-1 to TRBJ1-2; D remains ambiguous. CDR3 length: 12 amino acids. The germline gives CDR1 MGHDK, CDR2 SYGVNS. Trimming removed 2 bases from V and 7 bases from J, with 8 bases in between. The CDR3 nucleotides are TGTGCCAGCAGTGAAAGCGTATTTGGCTACACCTTC. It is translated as CASSESVFGYTF.

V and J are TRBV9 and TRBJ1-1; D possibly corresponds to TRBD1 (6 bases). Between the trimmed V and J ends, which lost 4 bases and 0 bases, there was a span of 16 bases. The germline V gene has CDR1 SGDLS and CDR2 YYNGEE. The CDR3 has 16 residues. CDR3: CASSPREGQLNTEAFF. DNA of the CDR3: TGTGCCAGCAGCCCCCGGGAAGGACAGTTGAACACTGAAGCTTTCTTT. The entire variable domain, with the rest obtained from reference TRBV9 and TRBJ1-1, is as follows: DSGVTQTPKHLITATGQRVTLRCSPRSGDLSVYWYQQSLDQGLQFLIQYYNGEERAKGNILERFSAQQFPDLHSELNLSSLELGDSALYFCASSPREGQLNTEAFFGQGTRLTVV.

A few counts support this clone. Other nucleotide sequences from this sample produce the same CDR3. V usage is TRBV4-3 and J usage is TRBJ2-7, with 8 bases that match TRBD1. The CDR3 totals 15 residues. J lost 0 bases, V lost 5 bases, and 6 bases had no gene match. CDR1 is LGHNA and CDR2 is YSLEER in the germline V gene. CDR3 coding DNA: TGCGCCAGCAGCACCCGGGACAGGTCCTCCTACGAGCAGTACTTC. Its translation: CASSTRDRSSYEQYF.

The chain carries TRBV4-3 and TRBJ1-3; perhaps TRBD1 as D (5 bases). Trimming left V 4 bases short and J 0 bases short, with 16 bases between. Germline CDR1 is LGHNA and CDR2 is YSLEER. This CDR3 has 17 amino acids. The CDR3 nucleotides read TGCGCCAGCAGCCCCTCAGGATCAGGGCGCTCTGGAAACACCATATATTTT. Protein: CASSPSGSGRSGNTIYF.

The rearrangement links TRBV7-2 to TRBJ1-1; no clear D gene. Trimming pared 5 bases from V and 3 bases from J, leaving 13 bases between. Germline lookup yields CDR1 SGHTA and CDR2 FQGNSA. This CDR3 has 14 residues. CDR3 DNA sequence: TGTGCCAGCAGCCGGAATCTCGGGGACACTGAAGCTTTCTTT. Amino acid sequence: CASSRNLGDTEAFF.

The CDR3 reads CASSSRPESTQYF. For the CDR3, the DNA is TGTGCCAGCAGCTCCCGCCCCGAGTCAACCCAGTACTTC. The genes are TRBV3-1 (or the pseudogene TRBV3-2) and TRBJ2-5; D gene ambiguous. The V end was cut by 5 bases, the J end by 8 bases, with 15 bases between. CDR3 length: 13 amino acids. Germline lookup yields CDR1 LGHDT and CDR2 YNNKEL (reference sequence).

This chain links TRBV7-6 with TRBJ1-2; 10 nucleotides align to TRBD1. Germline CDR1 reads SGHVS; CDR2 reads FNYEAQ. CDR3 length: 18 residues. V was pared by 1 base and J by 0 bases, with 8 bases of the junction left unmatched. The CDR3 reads CASSLGAGTGASNYGYTF. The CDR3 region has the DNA TGTGCCAGCAGCTTAGGTGCCGGGACAGGGGCCTCTAACTATGGCTACACCTTC.

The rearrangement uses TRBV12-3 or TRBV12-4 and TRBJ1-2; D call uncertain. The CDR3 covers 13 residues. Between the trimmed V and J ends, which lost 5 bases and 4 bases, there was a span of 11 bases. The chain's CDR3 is CASSPGHLYGYTF. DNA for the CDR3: TGTGCCAGCAGTCCAGGCCACCTCTATGGCTACACCTTC.

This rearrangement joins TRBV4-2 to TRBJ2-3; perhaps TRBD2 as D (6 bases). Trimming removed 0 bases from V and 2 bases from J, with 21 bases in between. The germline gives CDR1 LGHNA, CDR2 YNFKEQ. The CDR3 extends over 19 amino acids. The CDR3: CASSQEHPNRDSYTDTQYF. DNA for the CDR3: TGTGCCAGCAGCCAAGAACATCCTAACCGGGACTCCTACACAGATACGCAGTATTTT.

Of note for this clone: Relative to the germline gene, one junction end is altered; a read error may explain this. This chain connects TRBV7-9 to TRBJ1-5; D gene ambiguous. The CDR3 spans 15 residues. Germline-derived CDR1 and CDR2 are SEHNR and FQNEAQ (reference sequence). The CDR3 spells CASSLGARYGQPQHF. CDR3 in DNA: TGTGCCAGCAGTTTAGGAGCCAGGTACGGTCAGCCCCAGCATTTT.

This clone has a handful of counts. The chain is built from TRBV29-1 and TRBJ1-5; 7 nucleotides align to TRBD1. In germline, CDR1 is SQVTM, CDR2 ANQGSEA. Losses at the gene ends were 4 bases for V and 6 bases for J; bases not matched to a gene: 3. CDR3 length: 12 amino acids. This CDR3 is CSVGDRVQPQHF. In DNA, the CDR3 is TGCAGCGTTGGTGACAGGGTTCAGCCCCAGCATTTT.